The 31 T cell receptor beta chains below were found in one sample sequenced in a study of cytomegalovirus exposure and HLA in healthy donors. Use of 60 Vbeta and 13 Jbeta primers characterized the PCR. Sequenced by immunoSEQ multiplex PCR; TCRdb stores in-frame clones only, minus some. The data show about 170,000 clones, roughly 80% seen once. Sequencing was carried out using PBMCs. The source is a woman in her late teens or twenties in good health and CMV-seronegative.

V and J are TRBV9 and TRBJ2-2, with D tentatively TRBD2 (5 bases). V was cut by 7 bases and J by 0 bases, with 13 bases left in between. The CDR3 is made up of 15 amino acids. Germline V gives CDR1 SGDLS, CDR2 YYNGEE. DNA of the CDR3: TGTGCCAGCGGGCGGGCGGTAACGAACACCGGGGAGCTGTTTTTT. It encodes CASGRAVTNTGELFF.

The V and J genes are TRBV5-1 and TRBJ2-3; the D is unclear. The germline V and J ends were trimmed by 0 bases and 4 bases, with 12 bases remaining between them. CDR1 and CDR2 (germline): SGHRS, YFSETQ. The CDR3 covers 15 residues. The CDR3 bases are TGCGCCAGCAGCTTGGACTGGGCCGGCTCAGATACGCAGTATTTT. It encodes CASSLDWAGSDTQYF.

J is TRBJ2-7 and V is TRBV7-9; 7 nucleotides agree with TRBD1. The CDR3 runs to 12 residues. J lost 4 bases, V lost 4 bases, and 1 base had no gene match. Germline V gene data show CDR1 as SEHNR and CDR2 as FQNEAQ (reference sequence). The CDR3 protein is CASSSQGYEQYF. CDR3 sequence (DNA): TGTGCCAGCAGCTCACAGGGGTACGAGCAGTACTTC. The full variable domain, rest sourced from reference TRBV7-9 and TRBJ2-7, is DTGVSQNPRHKITKRGQNVTFRCDPISEHNRLYWYRQTLGQGPEFLTYFQNEAQLEKSRLLSDRFSAERPKGSFSTLEIQRTEQGDSAMYLCASSSQGYEQYFGPGTRLTVT.

The V gene is TRBV7-9, the J gene TRBJ2-1; 9 bases agree with TRBD2. This CDR3 region has 16 residues. The junction had 10 bases not matched to a gene; V was cut back by 3 bases and J by 7 bases. Germline V gene sequence: CDR1 SEHNR, CDR2 FQNEAQ (reference sequence). The CDR3 loop reads CASSFWREGHGNEQFF. Written as DNA, the CDR3 is TGTGCCAGCAGCTTCTGGCGGGAGGGACACGGGAATGAGCAGTTCTTC.

This clone was picked up one time. The chain recombines TRBV28 with TRBJ1-6; TRBD1 is a possible D gene (5 bases). CDR3 size: 16 residues. Germline CDR1 is MDHEN and CDR2 is SYDVKM. V lost 2 bases and J lost 3, with 11 bases in between. This chain's CDR3 is CASSLESGLYNSPLHF. The CDR3 DNA follows: TGTGCCAGCAGTTTAGAATCAGGGCTCTATAATTCACCCCTCCACTTT.

As regards this clone: At one of its ends the junction is not consistent with the germline gene, which may arise from a read error. In the same sample, other DNA sequences code for this CDR3. V gene TRBV10-3 combines with J gene TRBJ1-2; 9 positions match TRBD1. The CDR3 length is 15 residues. CDR1 is ENHRY, CDR2 SYGVKD, per germline. Here the CDR3 DNA reads TGCGCCATCAGTGAGCACCACAGGGGGCCTGGTGGCTACACCTTC. Protein: CAISEHHRGPGGYTF.

The rearrangement links TRBV6-1 to TRBJ1-6; no firm D call. CDR1 is MNHNS, CDR2 SASEGT, per germline. The CDR3 loop spans 18 amino acids. V shed 0 bases and J shed 5 bases, with 17 bases lying between them. DNA of the CDR3: TGTGCCAGCAGTGAAGCTGCGGTCTTTGCCCCGGATAATTCACCCCTCCACTTT. It yields the protein CASSEAAVFAPDNSPLHF.

The V call is TRBV9, the J call TRBJ2-1; 10 positions agree with TRBD2. CDR1 SGDLS and CDR2 YYNGEE come from the germline V gene. This CDR3 is 16 amino acids long. The junction had 3 bases not matched to a gene; V was cut back by 0 bases and J by 3 bases. In DNA, the CDR3 is TGTGCCAGCAGCGTAGGGGCTAGCGGGAGCTACAATGAGCAGTTCTTC. This translates into CASSVGASGSYNEQFF.

This chain joins TRBV6-4 and TRBJ2-3; D remains ambiguous. Germline assignment: CDR1 MRHNA and CDR2 SNTAGT. The CDR3 extends over 14 amino acids. V shed 6 bases and J shed 1 base, with 11 bases lying between them. CDR3 sequence: CASRVSSGTDTQYF. CDR3 bases: TGTGCCAGCAGGGTTTCCAGTGGCACAGATACGCAGTATTTT.

The gene calls are TRBV15 and TRBJ2-5, with 9 bases matching TRBD2. J was trimmed by 4 bases and V by 1 base; bases with no gene match: 10. The germline V gene encodes CDR1 LNHNV and CDR2 YYDKDF (reference sequence). This CDR3 is 17 amino acids long. The CDR3 region has the DNA TGTGCCACCAGCAGAGCTCCGCGGGAGGGTTTAGGAGAGACCCAGTACTTC. It yields the protein CATSRAPREGLGETQYF.

Comment on this clone: A junction boundary mismatches the germline segment, possibly from a read error. The chain couples TRBV7-9 to TRBJ1-2, with D tentatively TRBD1 (6 bases). This CDR3 comprises 16 residues. Germline CDR1 and CDR2: SEHNR and FQNEAQ (reference sequence). CDR3 DNA: TGTTCCAGCAGCTTAGCACAGGGTCTCAAAGTTCTTGGCTACACCTTC. Translated: CSSSLAQGLKVLGYTF.

The chain recombines TRBV5-6 with TRBJ2-3; D may be TRBD1 (6 bases). The CDR3 covers 15 residues. V was trimmed by 4 bases and J by 3 bases, leaving 15 bases between them. CDR1 and CDR2 from the germline V gene are SGHDT and YYEEEE. The CDR3 loop reads CASSTLTGLTDTQYF. The CDR3, as DNA: TGTGCCAGCAGCACACTCACAGGGTTAACAGATACGCAGTATTTT.

The chain has TRBV4-1 and TRBJ1-3; no clear D. Germline V gene data show CDR1 as MGHRA and CDR2 as YSYEKL. The CDR3 loop spans 16 amino acids. The V and J ends lost 0 bases and 6 bases respectively, with 15 bases between them. The CDR3 spells CASSQEIGQPKNTIYF. The DNA for the CDR3 is TGCGCCAGCAGCCAAGAAATTGGGCAGCCCAAAAACACCATATATTTT.

The chain couples TRBV5-1 to TRBJ2-1; 7 positions agree with TRBD1. Losses at the gene ends were 0 bases for V and 2 bases for J; bases not matched to a gene: 5. Germline CDR1 reads SGHRS; CDR2 reads YFSETQ. This CDR3 contains 16 residues. Here the CDR3 reads CASSLGDSLTYNEQFF. The CDR3 DNA sequence: TGCGCCAGCAGCTTGGGGGACAGCCTGACCTACAATGAGCAGTTCTTC.

V gene TRBV11-3 combines with J gene TRBJ2-5, with 7 bases aligning to TRBD2. With V trimmed by 5 bases and J by 1 base, 13 bases remained unmatched. Germline CDR1 and CDR2: SGHNT and YENEEA. CDR3 length: 17 amino acids. CDR3 in amino acids: CASSQILGGSSQETQYF. The CDR3 DNA reads as TGTGCCAGCAGCCAAATCTTGGGCGGGAGTTCCCAAGAGACCCAGTACTTC.

The chain is built from TRBV7-2 and TRBJ2-7, with 7 bases matching TRBD2. Germline V gene lookup returns CDR1 SGHTA and CDR2 FQGNSA. With 3 bases clipped from V and 2 bases from J, the junction kept 1 base outside the gene matches. The CDR3 covers 13 residues. This chain's CDR3 is CASSFGTTYEQYF. The CDR3 coding sequence is TGTGCCAGCAGCTTTGGGACTACCTACGAGCAGTACTTC.

This chain links TRBV19 with TRBJ1-1; possible D gene TRBD1, 6 bases. Germline CDR1 and CDR2: LNHDA and SQIVND (reference sequence). This CDR3 region has 15 residues. V was pared by 3 bases and J by 2 bases, with 13 bases between. CDR3 residues: CASSMMAGVNTEAFF. CDR3 coding DNA: TGTGCCAGTAGTATGATGGCAGGGGTTAACACTGAAGCTTTCTTT.

The chain employs TRBV21-1 and TRBJ1-2; TRBD1 reflects the table's D call only, with no check against the DNA. TRBV21-1 has pseudogene status. The CDR3 runs to 13 residues. CDR3 nucleotide sequence: TGTGCCAGGATGACAGGCTGCGACTATGGCTACACCTTC. Protein: CARMTGCDYGYTF.

This clone was picked up a small number of times. The rearrangement joins TRBV5-1 to TRBJ2-1; D possibly corresponds to TRBD2 (6 bases). Per germline, CDR1 SGHRS and CDR2 YFSETQ. This CDR3 is 15 amino acids long. Trimming removed 0 bases at V and 0 bases at J, with 7 bases between. The CDR3 spells CASSLDGSSYNEQFF. The CDR3 DNA is TGCGCCAGCAGCTTGGACGGGAGCTCCTACAATGAGCAGTTCTTC.

The V gene is TRBV4-3, the J gene TRBJ2-1; TRBD2 is a possible D gene (5 bases). V gave up 0 bases and J gave up 0 bases, with 12 bases separating them. Looked up from germline, CDR1 is LGHNA and CDR2 is YSLEER. There are 17 residues in the CDR3. In DNA form, the CDR3 reads TGCGCCAGCAGCCAAGACCTCGTTCGGGGCTCCTACAATGAGCAGTTCTTC. It yields the protein CASSQDLVRGSYNEQFF.

The rearrangement links TRBV5-1 to TRBJ2-5, with 9 bases that match TRBD1. CDR3 size: 15 residues. Germline CDR1 reads SGHRS; CDR2 reads YFSETQ. V dropped 2 bases and J dropped 4; count of bases not matched to a gene: 6. The CDR3 DNA sequence: TGCGCCAGCAGCTTCCGGGACAGGGCTCGAGAGACCCAGTACTTC. Its protein product is CASSFRDRARETQYF.

The CDR3 is CASSQNRPDRGNTDTQYF. For the CDR3, the DNA is TGTGCCAGCAGTCAAAACCGCCCCGACAGGGGGAACACAGATACGCAGTATTTT. The chain has TRBV28 and TRBJ2-3; 9 bases agree with TRBD1. The V gene end was trimmed by 5 bases and the J gene end by 2 bases; junction bases not matched to a gene: 14. Germline V lookup: CDR1 MDHEN, CDR2 SYDVKM. The CDR3 spans 18 residues.

The gene calls are TRBV19 and TRBJ2-7; 7 bases line up with TRBD1. The CDR3 length is 15 residues. The germline gives CDR1 LNHDA, CDR2 SQIVND (reference sequence). V lost 5 bases, J lost 1 base, and 8 bases stayed unmatched. The CDR3 DNA reads TGTGCCAGTAGTCAACGGGACAGTCCATCCTACGAGCAGTACTTC. Its translation is CASSQRDSPSYEQYF.

This clone has just one count. CDR3: CASSLSGAWNTGELFF. DNA for the CDR3: TGTGCCAGCAGTTTATCTGGGGCCTGGAACACCGGGGAGCTGTTTTTT. The chain joins TRBV27 to TRBJ2-2; possible D gene TRBD1, 5 bases. The CDR3 is 16 residues long. From germline, CDR1 is MNHEY and CDR2 SMNVEV (reference sequence). V was pared by 0 bases and J by 1 base, with 9 bases between.

V and J are TRBV25-1 and TRBJ2-7, with D perhaps matching TRBD2 (7 bases). Germline V gene sequence: CDR1 MGHDK, CDR2 SYGVNS. The CDR3 totals 15 residues. The V end was cut by 4 bases, the J end by 0 bases, with 13 bases between. Written as DNA, the CDR3 is TGTGCCAGCAGTGCCCTAGGGGGGGCCTCCTACGAGCAGTACTTC. The encoded protein is CASSALGGASYEQYF.

This clone has only one observation. The rearrangement links TRBV6-5 to TRBJ2-7; TRBD2 might be the D (5 bases). CDR1 and CDR2 from the germline V gene are MNHEY and SVGAGI. The V end lost 2 bases, the J end lost 9 bases, and 17 bases lay between the germline ends. There are 14 residues in the CDR3. Written as DNA, the CDR3 is TGTGCCAGCAGTTACGCCCTCCCCGGCAGCGGGCAGTACTTC. Encoded protein: CASSYALPGSGQYF.

The chain links TRBV19 to TRBJ2-7, with TRBD2 matching 11 bases. With 4 bases clipped from V and 7 bases from J, the junction kept 9 bases outside the gene matches. Looked up from germline, CDR1 is LNHDA and CDR2 is SQIVND (reference sequence). There are 15 residues in the CDR3. The CDR3 coding sequence is TGTGCCAGTAGTACCCCTAGCGGGAGGTCGGGAGAGCAGTACTTC. This encodes CASSTPSGRSGEQYF.

The genes are TRBV6-1 and TRBJ2-1, with 8 bases that match TRBD2. Germline V CDR1 and CDR2: MNHNS, SASEGT. The CDR3 contains 13 residues. V was pared by 6 bases and J by 8 bases, with 6 bases of the junction left unmatched. The CDR3 region has the DNA TGTGCCAGCAGCCGGGGGGGAGGCTATGAGCAGTTCTTC. Translation: CASSRGGGYEQFF.

This chain connects TRBV28 to TRBJ1-6, with 8 bases lining up with TRBD1. V gave up 0 bases and J gave up 6 bases; unmatched junction bases: 7. Germline-derived CDR1 and CDR2 are MDHEN and SYDVKM. This CDR3 contains 17 residues. The CDR3 loop is CASSLWTGTGINSPLHF. The CDR3 DNA sequence: TGTGCCAGCAGTTTATGGACCGGGACAGGAATTAATTCACCCCTCCACTTT.

The V gene is TRBV27, the J gene TRBJ2-7; 8 bases line up with TRBD1. The CDR3 contains 14 residues. The germline gives CDR1 MNHEY, CDR2 SMNVEV (reference sequence). The V gene end was trimmed by 6 bases and the J gene end by 3 bases; junction bases not matched to a gene: 7. The CDR3 is CASSPGTGFYEQYF. CDR3 coding DNA: TGTGCCAGCAGCCCCGGGACAGGCTTCTACGAGCAGTACTTC.

In its sample, this clone was seen a few times. The rearrangement links TRBV11-3 to TRBJ1-1; no clear D gene. CDR3 length: 14 amino acids. The germline gives CDR1 SGHNT, CDR2 YENEEA. Trimming removed 0 bases at V and 1 base at J, with 6 bases between. CDR3 sequence: CASSLDLRNTEAFF. CDR3 DNA: TGTGCCAGCAGCTTAGATCTTCGGAACACTGAAGCTTTCTTT.